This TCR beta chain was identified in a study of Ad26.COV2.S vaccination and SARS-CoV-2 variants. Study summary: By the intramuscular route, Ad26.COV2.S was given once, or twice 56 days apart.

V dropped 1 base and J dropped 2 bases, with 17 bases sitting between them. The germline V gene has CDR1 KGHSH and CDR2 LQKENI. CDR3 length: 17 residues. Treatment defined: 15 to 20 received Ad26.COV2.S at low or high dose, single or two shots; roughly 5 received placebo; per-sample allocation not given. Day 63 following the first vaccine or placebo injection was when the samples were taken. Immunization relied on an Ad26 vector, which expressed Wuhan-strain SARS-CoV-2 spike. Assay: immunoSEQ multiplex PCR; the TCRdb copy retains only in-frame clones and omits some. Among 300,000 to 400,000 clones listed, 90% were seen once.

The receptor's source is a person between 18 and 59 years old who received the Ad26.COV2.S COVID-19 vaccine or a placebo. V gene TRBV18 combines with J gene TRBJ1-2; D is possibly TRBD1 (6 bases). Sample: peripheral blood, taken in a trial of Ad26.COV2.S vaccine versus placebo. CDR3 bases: TGTGCCAGCTCACCACGAGGGGGTGGAGCAGCGAACTATGGCTACACCTTC. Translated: CASSPRGGGAANYGYTF.